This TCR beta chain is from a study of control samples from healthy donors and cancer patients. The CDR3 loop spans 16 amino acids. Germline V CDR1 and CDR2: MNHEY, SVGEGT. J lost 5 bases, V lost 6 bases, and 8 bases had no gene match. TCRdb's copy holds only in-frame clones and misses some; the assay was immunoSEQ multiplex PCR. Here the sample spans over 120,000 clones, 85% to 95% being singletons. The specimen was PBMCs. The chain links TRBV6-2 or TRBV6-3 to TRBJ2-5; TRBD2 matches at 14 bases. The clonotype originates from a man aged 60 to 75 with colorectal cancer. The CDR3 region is CASSRTSGGPRETQYF. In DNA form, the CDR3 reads TGTGCCAGCAGCCGGACTAGCGGGGGGCCGCGGGAGACCCAGTACTTC.